This entry describes one T cell receptor beta chain. Antigen specificity is unknown. The sample is drawn from a study of T cell responses to AZD1222 COVID-19 vaccine. Broader study findings: Possibly, clonal diversity was underestimated; donors were largely white British and included more females. The reported proportion of spike-specific TCRs targeting unmutated variant regions was nearly half. Spike was spanned by vaccine-associated CD4 TCRs, with dominance at 160-218 and 743-854.

TCRdb keeps only in-frame clones here, not all; method: immunoSEQ multiplex PCR. The sample has fewer than 200,000 clones; roughly 89% are singletons. Sequencing was performed on peripheral blood, taken 28 days after the second AZD1222 dose. This sequence was found in an adult who received the AZD1222 COVID-19 vaccine.

This chain's CDR3 is CASLVLMNTEAFF. In nucleotides, the CDR3 is TGTGCCAGCCTGGTCCTCATGAACACTGAAGCTTTCTTT. The chain links TRBV12-3 or TRBV12-4 to TRBJ1-1; unclear D gene. Trimming stripped 8 bases from V and 0 bases from J, with 10 bases between. This CDR3 has 13 amino acids.